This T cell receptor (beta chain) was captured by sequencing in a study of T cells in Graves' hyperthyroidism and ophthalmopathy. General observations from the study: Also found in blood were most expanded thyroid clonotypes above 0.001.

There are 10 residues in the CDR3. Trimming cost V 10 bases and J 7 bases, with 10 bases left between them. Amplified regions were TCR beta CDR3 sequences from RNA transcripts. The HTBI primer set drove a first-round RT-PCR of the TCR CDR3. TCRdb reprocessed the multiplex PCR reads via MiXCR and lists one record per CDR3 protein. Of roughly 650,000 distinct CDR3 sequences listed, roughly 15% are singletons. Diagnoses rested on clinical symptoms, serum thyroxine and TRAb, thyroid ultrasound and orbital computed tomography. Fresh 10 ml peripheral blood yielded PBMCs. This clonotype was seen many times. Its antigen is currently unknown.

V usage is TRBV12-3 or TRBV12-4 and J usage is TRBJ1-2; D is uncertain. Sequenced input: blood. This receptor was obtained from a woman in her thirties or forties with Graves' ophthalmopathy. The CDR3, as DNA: TGTGCCACGAACCGATCTGGCTACACCTTC. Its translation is CATNRSGYTF.